These 10 T cell receptor beta chains share one sample of origin, sequenced in a study of blood T cell repertoires in COVID-19. Using immunoSEQ multiplex PCR, the repertoire was profiled, and TCRdb retains in-frame clones only, with some absent. The sample gives 150,000 to 200,000 clones, 60% to 85% of which show up once; roughly 8.3% is in the top ten. The sequencing sample was made of peripheral blood. The receptors shown here come from a man between 60 and 70 years old with acute or convalescent COVID-19.

The chain couples TRBV10-3 to TRBJ2-2, with D uncertain. The CDR3 sequence is 13 residues long. V was trimmed by 4 bases and J by 15 bases, leaving 18 bases between them. Germline lookup yields CDR1 ENHRY and CDR2 SYGVKD. The CDR3 DNA reads TGTGCCATCAGTGTCAATAGCCGAGAGAGGATGTTTTTT. Protein: CAISVNSRERMFF.

The CDR3 region is CASSPRGLGSNQPQHF. CDR3 bases: TGTGCCAGCAGTCCCAGGGGGCTCGGTAGCAATCAGCCCCAGCATTTT. The J gene is TRBJ1-5, the V gene TRBV6-2 or TRBV6-3; 8 nucleotides match TRBD1. In germline, CDR1 is MNHEY, CDR2 SVGEGT. The CDR3 extends over 16 amino acids. The V gene end was trimmed by 5 bases and the J gene end by 0 bases; junction bases not matched to a gene: 6.

This chain's CDR3 is CASSTGTSNYGYTF. The CDR3 nucleotides read TGTGCCAGCTCAACCGGGACATCTAACTATGGCTACACCTTC. This chain joins TRBV18 and TRBJ1-2; D is perhaps TRBD1 (6 bases). With 5 bases removed from V and 0 bases from J, the gap between germline ends came to 10 bases. The CDR3 extends over 14 amino acids. Germline-derived CDR1 and CDR2 are KGHSH and LQKENI. Based on the CDR3 plus reference TRBV18 and TRBJ1-2, the full variable domain is NAGVMQNPRHLVRRRGQEARLRCSPMKGHSHVYWYRQLPEEGLKFMVYLQKENIIDESGMPKERFSAEFPKEGPSILRIQQVVRGDSAAYFCASSTGTSNYGYTFGSGTRLTVV.

A few counts support this clone. J is TRBJ1-5 and V is TRBV5-1; 7 bases fit TRBD1. Trimming at V came to 4 bases and at J to 7 bases, leaving 8 bases not matched to a gene. This CDR3 is 14 amino acids long. The V gene's germline CDR1 is SGHRS and CDR2 YFSETQ. The CDR3 loop reads CASSTGEPGQPQHF. In DNA, the CDR3 is TGCGCCAGCAGCACAGGGGAACCGGGACAGCCCCAGCATTTT.

V gene TRBV9 combines with J gene TRBJ2-3, with 7 positions matching TRBD2. Looked up from germline, CDR1 is SGDLS and CDR2 is YYNGEE. The length of the CDR3 is 14 residues. V lost 4 bases, J lost 2 bases, and 4 bases stayed unmatched. CDR3 residues: CASSLGLVTDTQYF. CDR3 DNA: TGTGCCAGCAGCCTCGGACTAGTCACAGATACGCAGTATTTT.

This clone showed up just a few times. The chain has TRBV29-1 and TRBJ1-2; 7 nucleotides align to TRBD1. The V segment lost 1 base and the J segment 5 bases; nucleotides outside the gene matches: 4. Germline V CDR1 and CDR2: SQVTM, ANQGSEA. CDR3 length: 13 amino acids. CDR3 residues: CSVEVQGWYGYTF. Here the CDR3 DNA reads TGCAGCGTTGAAGTACAGGGGTGGTATGGCTACACCTTC. The complete variable domain, with remaining parts taken from reference TRBV29-1 and TRBJ1-2, reads SAVISQKPSRDICQRGTSLTIQCQVDSQVTMMFWYRQQPGQSLTLIATANQGSEATYESGFVIDKFPISRPNLTFSTLTVSNMSPEDSSIYLCSVEVQGWYGYTFGSGTRLTVV.

This chain uses TRBV19 with TRBJ1-2, with 9 nucleotides matching TRBD1. V dropped 7 bases and J dropped 4; count of bases not matched to a gene: 7. CDR3 length equals 14 residues. Germline V lookup: CDR1 LNHDA, CDR2 SQIVND (reference sequence). The CDR3 coding sequence is TGTGCCAGTACCTCGACAGGGGGAAGCTATGGCTACACCTTC. It encodes CASTSTGGSYGYTF.

The CDR3 spells CASSQPGAYEQYF. The CDR3 DNA follows: TGCGCCAGCAGCCAACCGGGGGCCTACGAGCAGTACTTC. V gene TRBV4-1 combines with J gene TRBJ2-7; D possibly corresponds to TRBD2 (6 bases). V was clipped by 2 bases and J by 2 bases, with 7 bases between them. Germline lookup yields CDR1 MGHRA and CDR2 YSYEKL. CDR3 length: 13 amino acids.

The CDR3 DNA is TGCGCCAGCAGCGTCTCTACTAATGAAAAACTGTTTTTT. This translates into CASSVSTNEKLFF. V usage is TRBV4-1 and J usage is TRBJ1-4; no definite D call. The CDR3 covers 13 residues. Trimming shortened V by 5 bases and J by 2 bases, and 6 bases separated the two germline ends. The germline CDR1 and CDR2 sequences are MGHRA and YSYEKL.

The chain carries TRBV5-5 and TRBJ2-2; perhaps TRBD2 as D (6 bases). The CDR3 consists of 16 residues. The germline gives CDR1 SGHKS, CDR2 YYEKEE (reference sequence). V was shortened by 3 bases and J by 6 bases, with 18 bases between the two germline ends. The CDR3 region has the DNA TGTGCCAGCAGCTCGAGGATTCTAGGGAGGTCCGGGGAGCTGTTTTTT. Protein product: CASSSRILGRSGELFF.